This T cell receptor beta chain derives from a study of T cell responses to AZD1222 COVID-19 vaccine (dated by TCRdb to the early 2020s). In the study overall: A total of approximately 230 trial participants underwent TCR sequencing, of whom some 210 received two doses of AZD1222 and about 25 received two doses of the MenACWY control vaccine. Trial participants were enrolled by age into subgroups of 18-55, 56-69 and 70-plus years, and roughly 150, 30 and 60 TCR-sequenced participants, respectively, were included in these subgroups.

According to the study, the label for this sample's time point signals: about 28 days (+/-7) after the second vaccine dose. AZD1222 recipients with second doses at about 4 weeks or about 12 weeks were pooled, because spike-specific TCR depth and breadth did not differ between schedules. Samples from vaccinated people were obtained from the UK trials COV001 and COV002, which included a single-blind randomized controlled phase 2/3 trial of AZD1222 (ChAdOx1 nCoV-19) in healthy adults. Trial participant PBMC samples were collected at day 0 and day 28 after the second dose for TCRbeta chain sequencing. The CDR3 regions of human TCRbeta chains were analyzed by immunosequencing. The source study handled its data this way. TCRs in the repertoires were compared against a reference library of SARS-CoV-2-specific TCRs that had been generated with the MIRA antigen-specificity platform. Breadth meant the fraction of unique TCRs that were SARS-CoV-2-associated, whereas depth meant the fraction of total T cells that were SARS-CoV-2-associated. Using the MIRA data, every spike-specific TCR was mapped to the spike region that the TCR reacted to and assigned to either a CD4 or a CD8 class. Log10-transformed breadth and depth values were compared by one-way ANOVA with Sidak's multiple comparisons tests. Drawn from immuneACCESS, this table holds only the in-frame rearrangements with V and J called that TCRdb kept. Clones are partly lost; checked studies trace under half to an unresolved V gene and leave the rest unexplained. V, J and clone size are taken as reported in that table, and D and trimming were inferred from the DNA itself. This sample holds 40,000 or so clones; over 80% were observed only once. In total, the top ten clones hold roughly 18% of the sample.

Concerning this clone: This receptor's antigen is unknown. No much larger clone is present one base from it, and per-base qualities are unavailable.

The germline V gene supplies CDR1 SGHTA and CDR2 FQGNSA. V and J are trimmed by 8 bases and 7 bases, and the gene matches miss 13 bases of the junction. The CDR3, from cysteine to phenylalanine, totals 15 residues. CDR3 DNA only is kept here, 45 bases in frame from base 1. What the authors observed across the whole study: Participants were mostly white British and included more females than males, and it was suggested by the authors that clonal diversity may have been underestimated. No day 14 peak-response samples were available, so repertoires were characterized only after the peak T cell response. The 56-69-year group was small, and its depth increase did not reach significance, likely because of low power. Reportedly, close to half of the unique spike-specific TCRs recognized epitopes lying outside the regions that are mutated in the B.1.351 and B.1.1.7 variants. Spike-specific TCR breadth and depth rose significantly after two AZD1222 doses compared with day 0 and with MenACWY recipients. Conclusions about previously exposed vaccinees are limited, since just five or six AZD1222 recipients were seropositive for SARS-CoV-2 at baseline. The vaccine-associated CD4 TCRs covered the entire spike protein, and the dominant responses fell in regions 160-218 and 743-854.

This receptor was taken from an adult who received the AZD1222 COVID-19 vaccine. The sequences come from peripheral blood, collected 28 days after the second AZD1222 dose. In this chain, TRBV7-2 is recombined with TRBJ1-1; TRBD1 lines up with 10 middle nucleotides. The nucleotide sequence reads as follows: TGTGCCAGCTTAAAAGAATTGGGACAGGGGCGTGAAGCTTTCTTT. This gives the protein CASLKELGQGREAFF.